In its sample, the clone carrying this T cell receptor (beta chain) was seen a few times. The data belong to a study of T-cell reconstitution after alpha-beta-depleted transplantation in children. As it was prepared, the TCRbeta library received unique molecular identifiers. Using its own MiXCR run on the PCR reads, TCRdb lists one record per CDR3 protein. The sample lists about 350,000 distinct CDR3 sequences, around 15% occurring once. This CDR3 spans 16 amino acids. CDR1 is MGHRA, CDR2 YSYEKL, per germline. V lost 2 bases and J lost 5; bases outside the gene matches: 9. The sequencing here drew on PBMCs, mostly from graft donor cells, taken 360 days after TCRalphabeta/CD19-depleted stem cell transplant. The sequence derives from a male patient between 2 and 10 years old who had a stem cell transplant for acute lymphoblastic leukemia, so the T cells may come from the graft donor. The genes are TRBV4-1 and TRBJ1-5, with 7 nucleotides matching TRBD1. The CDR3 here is CASSQPRDRAHQPQHF. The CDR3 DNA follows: TGCGCCAGCAGCCAACCTAGAGACAGGGCTCATCAGCCCCAGCATTTT.